This TCR beta chain is drawn from a study of cytomegalovirus exposure and HLA in healthy donors. Study results and caveats: A later analysis reported that several of the most significant clusters appeared to be linked to common viral pathogens, among them Epstein-Barr virus. In an earlier analysis, about 90% or about 30%: the productive usage of most TCR beta V segments. One variant, a missense change in DCLRE1C, was linked in a later analysis to TCR beta V- and J-gene trimming. It was reported that the classifier diagnosed cytomegalovirus status with high specificity and sensitivity in both the original and validation cohorts.

With 60 Vbeta and 13 Jbeta primers, the PCR was carried out. The assay was immunoSEQ multiplex PCR, and TCRdb's table has in-frame clones only and misses some. This sample has roughly 140,000 clones, with 80% found just once. As to this clone: The antigen remains undetermined.

The germline V and J ends were trimmed by 4 bases and 6 bases, with 16 bases remaining between them. The germline CDR1 and CDR2 sequences are SNHLY and FYNNEI. This CDR3 region has 14 residues. V is TRBV2 and J is TRBJ2-7; the D gene is possibly TRBD1 (7 bases). Sequenced: PBMCs. The clonotype was recovered from a man in his forties or fifties in good health and CMV-seropositive. As DNA, the CDR3 is TGTGCCAGCAGTGCAGGCCAGGGGGGTGGCGAGCAGTACTTC. Translation: CASSAGQGGGEQYF.